Listed below are T cell receptor beta chains from one sample, sequenced in a study of blood T cell repertoires in COVID-19. Method: immunoSEQ multiplex PCR; TCRdb's copy keeps in-frame clones and lacks some. The table lists 380,000 or so clones, approximately 77% of them singletons, with approximately 1% in the top ten. Source material: peripheral blood. Receptors were obtained from a human donor with acute or convalescent COVID-19. The donor label of this sample is uncertain. Each CDR3 is given with its conserved first and last residue. The D gene is left open where the match is weak. For some rows the clone size is stated as once, few or many, or as a class when expanded; others skip it.

D	V	J	size	DNA	CDR3
NA	TRBV6-5	TRBJ1-2	NA	TGTGCCAGCACCCCATCCCCCTATTTTAACTATGGCTACACCTTC	CASTPSPYFNYGYTF
NA	TRBV27	TRBJ2-7	NA	TGTGCCAGCAAGACAGTGAATCCCTACGAGCAGTACTTC	CASKTVNPYEQYF
NA	TRBV30	TRBJ2-3	NA	TGTGCCTGGAGTGATGGCGGGGTGCAGTATTTT	CAWSDGGVQYF
NA	TRBV18	TRBJ1-5	NA	TGTGCCAGCTCACCACGAGGCGGGGATCAGCCCCAGCATTTT	CASSPRGGDQPQHF
NA	TRBV4-2	TRBJ1-1	NA	TGTGCCAGCAGCCCCCACTCTGAACTTGAAGCTTTCTTT	CASSPHSELEAFF
NA	TRBV7-9	TRBJ1-3	NA	TGTGCCAGCGAAACAACAGGGTCTGGAAACACCATATATTTT	CASETTGSGNTIYF
NA	TRBV19	TRBJ1-1	NA	TGTGCCAGTAGTATTGGGACGGGGGACACTGAAGCTTTCTTT	CASSIGTGDTEAFF
NA	TRBV5-1	TRBJ1-5	once	TGCGCCAGCAGCTTACAGTCATATCAGCCCCAGCATTTT	CASSLQSYQPQHF
TRBD2	TRBV30	TRBJ2-1	NA	TGTGCCTGGGAAGGAGGACTAGCGGGAGGGAATGAGCAGTTCTTC	CAWEGGLAGGNEQFF
NA	TRBV4-1	TRBJ2-5	NA	TGCGCCAGCAGCCAAGGAGTACTGGAGACCCAGTACTTC	CASSQGVLETQYF
TRBD1	TRBV27	TRBJ1-2	NA	TGTGCCAGCGGTCTGACAGGGTTAAAAGGTGATGGCTACACCTTC	CASGLTGLKGDGYTF
TRBD1	TRBV6-4	TRBJ2-7	NA	TGTGCCAGCAGCCGGGACAGGGGTTACGAGCAGTACTTC	CASSRDRGYEQYF
TRBD1	TRBV5-1	TRBJ2-1	NA	TGCGCCAGCAGGACAGGGCGTGAGCAGTTCTTC	CASRTGREQFF
NA	TRBV5-1	TRBJ2-1	NA	TGCGCCAGCAGCTTGGTCGGGGGAAGGTTGAATGAGCAGTTCTTC	CASSLVGGRLNEQFF
NA	TRBV18	TRBJ1-2	NA	TGTGCCAGCTCACCACTCCCGCAGGGGACAATTGATGGCTACACCTTC	CASSPLPQGTIDGYTF
TRBD1	TRBV27	TRBJ2-1	NA	TGTGCCAGCAGTTTAAGGGGACAGGGTAAATACAATGAGCAGTTCTTC	CASSLRGQGKYNEQFF
NA	TRBV11-2	TRBJ2-4	NA	TGTGCCAGCAGTATCCCCCAGGGGCATAAAAACATTCAGTACTTC	CASSIPQGHKNIQYF
TRBD2	TRBV5-1	TRBJ2-5	NA	TGCGCCAGCAGCTTGGGGACCGGGAGGGCCAGGGAGACCCAGTACTTC	CASSLGTGRARETQYF
NA	TRBV6-2/TRBV6-3	TRBJ1-4	NA	TGTGCCAGCAGCCTACTAGCGACTAATGAAAAACTGTTTTTT	CASSLLATNEKLFF
NA	TRBV19	TRBJ2-7	NA	TGTGCCAGTAGTATCGGGCAGGGGTCATCGGACGAGCAGTACTTC	CASSIGQGSSDEQYF
NA	TRBV10-2	TRBJ1-1	NA	TGCGCCAGCAGTGAGATTTACGCGAACACTAAAGCTTTCTTT	CASSEIYANTKAFF
NA	TRBV30	TRBJ1-5	once	TGTGCCTGGAGTGCCGGGGTTCATCAGCCCCAGCATTTT	CAWSAGVHQPQHF